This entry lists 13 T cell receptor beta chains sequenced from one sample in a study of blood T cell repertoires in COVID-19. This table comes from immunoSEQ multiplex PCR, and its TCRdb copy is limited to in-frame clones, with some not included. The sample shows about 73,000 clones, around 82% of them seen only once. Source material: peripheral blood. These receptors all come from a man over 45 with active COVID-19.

The CDR3, as DNA: TGTGCCAGCAGGGCCCAGACTAGCGGGGTGGTCAATGAGCAGTTCTTC. This sequence encodes CASRAQTSGVVNEQFF. The chain employs TRBV2 and TRBJ2-1; 11 nucleotides match TRBD2. The V gene end was trimmed by 6 bases and the J gene end by 6 bases; junction bases not matched to a gene: 10. The germline CDR1 and CDR2 sequences are SNHLY and FYNNEI. CDR3 size: 16 residues.

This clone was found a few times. CDR3 nucleotide sequence: TGCGCCAGCAGCTTGGTTACGGGGATGGACGAGCAGTACTTC. This codes for CASSLVTGMDEQYF. The genes are TRBV5-1 and TRBJ2-7; weak D call: TRBD2 (5 bases). The V gene lost 0 bases and the J gene lost 5 bases, with 12 bases spanning the gap. The germline V gene encodes CDR1 SGHRS and CDR2 YFSETQ. This CDR3 has 14 amino acids. The full variable domain, in which reference TRBV5-1 and TRBJ2-7 provide the parts outside the CDR3, is KAGVTQTPRYLIKTRGQQVTLSCSPISGHRSVSWYQQTPGQGLQFLFEYFSETQRNKGNFPGRFSGRQFSNSRSEMNVSTLELGDSALYLCASSLVTGMDEQYFGPGTRLTVT.

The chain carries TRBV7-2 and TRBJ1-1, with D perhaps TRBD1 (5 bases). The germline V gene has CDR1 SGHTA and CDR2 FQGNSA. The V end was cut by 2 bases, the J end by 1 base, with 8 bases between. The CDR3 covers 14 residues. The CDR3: CASSLIGANTEAFF. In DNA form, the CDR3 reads TGTGCCAGCAGCTTAATAGGGGCGAACACTGAAGCTTTCTTT.

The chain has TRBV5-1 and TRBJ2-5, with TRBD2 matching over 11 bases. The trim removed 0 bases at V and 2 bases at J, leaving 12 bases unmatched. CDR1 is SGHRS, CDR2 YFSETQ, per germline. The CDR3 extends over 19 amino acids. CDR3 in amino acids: CASSLDTSGGGSPQETQYF. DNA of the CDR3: TGCGCCAGCAGCTTGGACACTAGCGGGGGAGGCTCCCCTCAAGAGACCCAGTACTTC.

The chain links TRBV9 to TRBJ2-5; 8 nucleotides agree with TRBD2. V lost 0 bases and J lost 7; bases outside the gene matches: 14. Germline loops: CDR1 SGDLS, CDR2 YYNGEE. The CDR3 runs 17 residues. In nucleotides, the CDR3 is TGTGCCAGCAGCGTAGGGTCTACTAGCGGAACCGTGGGGACCCAGTACTTC. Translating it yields CASSVGSTSGTVGTQYF. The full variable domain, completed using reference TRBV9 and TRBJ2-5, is DSGVTQTPKHLITATGQRVTLRCSPRSGDLSVYWYQQSLDQGLQFLIQYYNGEERAKGNILERFSAQQFPDLHSELNLSSLELGDSALYFCASSVGSTSGTVGTQYFGPGTRLLVL.

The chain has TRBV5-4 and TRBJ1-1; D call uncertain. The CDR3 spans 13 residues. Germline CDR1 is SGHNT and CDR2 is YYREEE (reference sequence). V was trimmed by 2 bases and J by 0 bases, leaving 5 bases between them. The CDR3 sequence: CASSFEVNTEAFF. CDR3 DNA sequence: TGTGCCAGCAGCTTCGAGGTGAACACTGAAGCTTTCTTT.

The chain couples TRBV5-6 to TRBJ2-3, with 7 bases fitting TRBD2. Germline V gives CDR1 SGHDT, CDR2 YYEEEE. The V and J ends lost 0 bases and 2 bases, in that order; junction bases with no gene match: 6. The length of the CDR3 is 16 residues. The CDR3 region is CASSLELAHLTDTQYF. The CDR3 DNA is TGTGCCAGCAGCTTGGAACTAGCGCATCTCACAGATACGCAGTATTTT.

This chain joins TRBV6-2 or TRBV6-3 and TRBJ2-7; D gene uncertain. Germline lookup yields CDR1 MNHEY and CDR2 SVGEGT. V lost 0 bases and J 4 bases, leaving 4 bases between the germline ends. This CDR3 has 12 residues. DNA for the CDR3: TGTGCCAGCAGTTACTCCCGGTACGAGCAGTACTTC. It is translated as CASSYSRYEQYF.

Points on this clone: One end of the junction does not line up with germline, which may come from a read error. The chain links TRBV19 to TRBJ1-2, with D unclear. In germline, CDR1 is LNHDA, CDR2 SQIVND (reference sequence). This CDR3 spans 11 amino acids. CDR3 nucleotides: TGTGCCGCCTCCTCCTCTATGGGCTCCACCTTC. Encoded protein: CAASSSMGSTF.

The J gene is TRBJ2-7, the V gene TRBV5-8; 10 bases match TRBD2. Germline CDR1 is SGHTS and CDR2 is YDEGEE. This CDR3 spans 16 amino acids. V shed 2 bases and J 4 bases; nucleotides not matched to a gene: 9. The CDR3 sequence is CASSFRPSLAGYEQYF. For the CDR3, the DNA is TGTGCCAGCAGCTTTCGCCCGTCACTAGCGGGGTACGAGCAGTACTTC.

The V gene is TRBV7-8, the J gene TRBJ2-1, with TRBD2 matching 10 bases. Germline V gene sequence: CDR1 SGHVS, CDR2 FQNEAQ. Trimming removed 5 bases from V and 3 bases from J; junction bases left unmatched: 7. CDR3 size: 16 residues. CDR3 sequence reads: CASSPASGGVYNEQFF. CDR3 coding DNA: TGTGCCAGCAGCCCCGCTAGCGGGGGCGTCTACAATGAGCAGTTCTTC. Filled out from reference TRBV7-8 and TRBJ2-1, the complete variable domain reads GAGVSQSPRYKVAKRGQDVALRCDPISGHVSLFWYQQALGQGPEFLTYFQNEAQLDKSGLPSDRFFAERPEGSVSTLKIQRTQQEDSAVYLCASSPASGGVYNEQFFGPGTRLTVL.

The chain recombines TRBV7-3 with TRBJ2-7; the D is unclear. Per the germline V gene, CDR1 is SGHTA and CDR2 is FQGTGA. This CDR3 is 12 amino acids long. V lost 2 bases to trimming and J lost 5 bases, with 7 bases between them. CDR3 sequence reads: CASSLAGDEQYF. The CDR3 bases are TGTGCCAGCAGCTTAGCCGGAGACGAGCAGTACTTC.

The CDR3 DNA is TGTGCCAGCAGCCTTCCGGGACAGGGGGCACCCCAGCATTTT. Protein sequence: CASSLPGQGAPQHF. The chain combines TRBV7-9 with TRBJ1-5, with 12 bases aligning to TRBD1. The length of the CDR3 is 14 residues. Germline V gene lookup returns CDR1 SEHNR and CDR2 FQNEAQ (reference sequence). Losses at the gene ends were 5 bases for V and 10 bases for J; bases not matched to a gene: 6.